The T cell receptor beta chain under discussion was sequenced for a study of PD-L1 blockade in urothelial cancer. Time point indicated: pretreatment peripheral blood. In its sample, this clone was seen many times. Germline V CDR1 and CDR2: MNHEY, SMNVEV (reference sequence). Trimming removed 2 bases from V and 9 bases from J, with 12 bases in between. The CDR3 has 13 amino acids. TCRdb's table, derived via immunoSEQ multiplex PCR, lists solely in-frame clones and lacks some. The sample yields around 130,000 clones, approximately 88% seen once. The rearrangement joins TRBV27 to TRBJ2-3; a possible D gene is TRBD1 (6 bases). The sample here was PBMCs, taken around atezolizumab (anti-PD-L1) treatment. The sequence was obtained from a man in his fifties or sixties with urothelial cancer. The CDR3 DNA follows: TGTGCCAGCAGTTTAAGGGGGACCCGAACGCAGTATTTT. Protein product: CASSLRGTRTQYF.